This TCR beta chain was identified during a study of Graves' ophthalmopathy and Graves' hyperthyroidism. TCR beta CDR3 regions were amplified from RNA transcripts. First-round RT-PCR with HTBI primers preceded a second-round multiplex PCR. In TCRdb, the multiplex PCR reads were re-called with MiXCR into one record per CDR3 protein. The sample has under 350,000 distinct CDR3 sequences, roughly 16% seen once. PBMCs were isolated by Ficoll-Paque density gradient centrifugation, using 7.5 to 10 ml of fresh peripheral blood as the starting material. This clonotype was seen ten or more times. The CDR3 spans 10 residues. Germline V lookup: CDR1 DFQATT, CDR2 SNEGSKA (reference sequence). The junction had 6 bases not matched to a gene; V was cut back by 5 bases and J by 13 bases.

Sequencing was performed on peripheral blood. V usage is TRBV20-1 and J usage is TRBJ1-2; 8 nucleotides align to TRBD1. The TCR was taken from an adult man with Graves' ophthalmopathy. Here the CDR3 reads CSAALGQGTF. The DNA of the CDR3 is TGCAGTGCTGCCCTCGGACAGGGCACCTTC.